This T cell receptor beta chain is from a study of OX40 agonist ivuxolimab in advanced cancers. At the level of the study: The patients received ivuxolimab by intravenous route every 2 weeks at 0.01 to 10 mg/kg.

The germline V gene has CDR1 MNHEY and CDR2 SVGAGI. Trimming at V came to 2 bases and at J to 6 bases, leaving 5 bases not matched to a gene. The CDR3 has 14 residues. With baseline, cycle 4 day 1, and cycle 7 day 1 as timepoints, blood was sampled. Generated by immunoSEQ multiplex PCR, the TCRdb table keeps only in-frame clones and is missing some. The table includes tens of thousands of clones, 70% to 90% detected once. With regard to this clone: The antigen is unknown.

Study results and limitations: CD4+ and CD8+ blood T cells expanded clonally by week 6 at 0.1 to 3.0 mg/kg. Compared with CD4+, CD8+ T cells on average had more expanded clones.

The source material was CD4+ or CD8+ T cells sorted from blood, sampled in a trial of the OX40 agonist ivuxolimab. This chain links TRBV6-5 with TRBJ1-1; 8 bases agree with TRBD1. This clonotype was obtained from an adult with an advanced solid tumor such as melanoma, head and neck, liver or kidney cancer. The CDR3: CASSYTRTGSEAFF. The CDR3 DNA sequence: TGTGCCAGCAGTTACACCCGGACAGGGTCTGAAGCTTTCTTT.